This T cell receptor beta chain was sequenced during a study of CD8 T cell repertoires and HIV-1 epitope variants. Study-wide context: T cells were stimulated with Twenty-five Gag and Nef peptides separately.

Findings and caveats of the study: Six of nine antigen-specific clonotypes appeared cross-reactive to autologous or escape variants.

Repertoires were generated with immunoSEQ multiplex PCR, while TCRdb's copy carries only in-frame clones and drops some. The sample yields thousands of clones, 70% seen once. Germline assignment: CDR1 SGDLS and CDR2 YYNGEE. The CDR3 consists of 16 residues. V gave up 0 bases and J gave up 4 bases, with 11 bases separating them. About this clone: Its cognate antigen is unknown.

Sequenced: cultured CD8+ T cells derived from PBMCs. This TCR was recovered from a male donor with HIV. The V call is TRBV9, the J call TRBJ1-6; D is uncertain. The CDR3 is CASSVGEAGYNSPLHF. The CDR3 DNA sequence: TGTGCCAGCAGCGTAGGGGAGGCTGGGTATAATTCACCCCTCCACTTT.